This note documents a single TCR beta chain sequence. At one end the junction does not follow the germline gene, possibly because of a read error. TCRbeta library construction was performed incorporating unique molecular identifiers. A single record per CDR3 protein comes from TCRdb applying MiXCR to the PCR reads. This sample yields fewer than 400,000 distinct CDR3 sequences, of which approximately 20% are seen a single time; approximately 3.8% belongs to the top ten. The CDR3 contains 19 residues. The data derive from a study of T-cell reconstitution after alpha-beta-depleted transplantation in children.

The source was PBMCs from the stem cell graft donor, collected from the stem cell graft. This TCR was recovered from a human donor who donated a stem cell graft to a child with acute myeloid leukemia. V usage is TRBV12-3 or TRBV12-4 and J usage is TRBJ2-3, with D possibly matching TRBD1 (6 bases). The CDR3 reads CAISPWEWGPHSNTDTQYF. The CDR3 bases are TGTGCCATCAGTCCCTGGGAATGGGGGCCCCACTCGAACACAGATACGCAGTATTTT.